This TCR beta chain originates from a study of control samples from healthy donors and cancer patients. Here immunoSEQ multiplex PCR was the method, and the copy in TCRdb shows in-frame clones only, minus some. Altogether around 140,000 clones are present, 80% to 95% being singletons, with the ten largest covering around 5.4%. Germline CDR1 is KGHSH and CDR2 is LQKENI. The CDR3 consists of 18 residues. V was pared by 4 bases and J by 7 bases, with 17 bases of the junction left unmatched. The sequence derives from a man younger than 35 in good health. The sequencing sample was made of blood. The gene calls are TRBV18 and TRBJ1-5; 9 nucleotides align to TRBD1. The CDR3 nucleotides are TGTGCCAGCTCACACTTTGCACCGGGACAGGGAGGAGGACAGCCCCAGCATTTT. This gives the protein CASSHFAPGQGGGQPQHF.